Listed here are 5 T cell receptor beta chains from one sample, sequenced in a study of blood T cell repertoires in COVID-19. Only in-frame clones appear in the TCRdb table, and some are missing; sequencing was by immunoSEQ multiplex PCR. The data contain about 300,000 clones, around nine tenths of them singletons. Sequencing was done on a sample of peripheral blood. Receptors originate from a woman in her twenties or thirties with COVID-19, enrolled during active disease.

The gene calls are TRBV7-3 and TRBJ1-1, with a tentative D call TRBD1 (6 bases). V lost 5 bases and J lost 0, with 7 bases in between. Germline V gene data show CDR1 as SGHTA and CDR2 as FQGTGA. There are 13 residues in the CDR3. DNA of the CDR3: TGTGCCAGCAGCAGACAGGTGAACACTGAAGCTTTCTTT. Translating it yields CASSRQVNTEAFF.

The V and J genes are TRBV2 and TRBJ1-6; 7 bases are shared with TRBD1. Germline V gene lookup returns CDR1 SNHLY and CDR2 FYNNEI. V gave up 5 bases and J gave up 7 bases; unmatched junction bases: 5. This CDR3 is built from 14 residues. The CDR3 region is CASSPGQRNSPLHF. In nucleotides, the CDR3 is TGTGCCAGCAGTCCGGGACAGAGAAATTCACCCCTCCACTTT.

The chain carries TRBV6-5 and TRBJ1-2, with D uncertain. V lost 2 bases and J 5 bases, leaving 18 bases between the germline ends. This CDR3 is built from 16 residues. Germline CDR1 reads MNHEY; CDR2 reads SVGAGI. The CDR3 sequence is CASSYSFRRSQYGYTF. DNA of the CDR3: TGTGCCAGCAGTTACAGTTTTCGACGGAGTCAATATGGCTACACCTTC.

DNA for the CDR3: TGCGCCAGCAGCTCTAGGACAGCCCATTCTGGCTACACCTTC. Protein sequence: CASSSRTAHSGYTF. The rearrangement joins TRBV5-1 to TRBJ1-2; the D gene is possibly TRBD1 (6 bases). V gave up 3 bases and J gave up 7 bases, with 16 bases separating them. The CDR3 is made up of 14 amino acids. Germline V lookup: CDR1 SGHRS, CDR2 YFSETQ.

The genes are TRBV28 and TRBJ1-6; D unresolved. CDR3 size: 14 residues. CDR1 is MDHEN and CDR2 is SYDVKM in the germline V gene. V was trimmed by 5 bases and J by 10 bases, leaving 15 bases between them. CDR3 sequence: CASSAGPTGSPLHF. CDR3 in DNA: TGTGCCAGCAGTGCGGGCCCTACGGGGTCACCCCTCCACTTT.